A single sample is the source of the 23 T cell receptor beta chains below, sequenced in a study of control samples from healthy donors and cancer patients. The protocol was immunoSEQ multiplex PCR, while the TCRdb copy is restricted to in-frame clones and leaves out a portion. The sample shows around 100,000 clones, about 91% of them seen only once. Sample: blood. These receptors were taken from a man younger than 45 in good health.

The chain has TRBV30 and TRBJ2-1, with D maybe TRBD2 (5 bases). The CDR3 consists of 19 residues. V was clipped by 0 bases and J by 1 base, with 22 bases between them. The germline gives CDR1 GTSNPN, CDR2 SVGIG (reference sequence). The DNA of the CDR3 is TGTGCCTGGAGTGTACCTCGGCTAGCTGTCCACCAGTCCTACAATGAGCAGTTCTTC. Translation gives CAWSVPRLAVHQSYNEQFF.

The chain uses TRBV11-2 and TRBJ2-3; 11 bases agree with TRBD2. Trimming at V came to 5 bases and at J to 8 bases, leaving 12 bases not matched to a gene. The CDR3 has 16 residues. CDR1 and CDR2 (germline): SGHAT, FQNNGV. The CDR3 DNA sequence: TGTGCCAGCAGCCCACCCGCTAGCGGGAGGATGGGTACGCAGTATTTT. This gives the protein CASSPPASGRMGTQYF. Full variable domain (outside the CDR3, taken from reference TRBV11-2 and TRBJ2-3): EAGVAQSPRYKIIEKRQSVAFWCNPISGHATLYWYQQILGQGPKLLIQFQNNGVVDDSQLPKDRFSAERLKGVDSTLKIQPAKLEDSAVYLCASSPPASGRMGTQYFGPGTRLTVL.

This clone was found a few times. V usage is TRBV2 and J usage is TRBJ1-2; the D is unclear. The CDR3 is 12 amino acids. The germline CDR1 and CDR2 sequences are SNHLY and FYNNEI. V was clipped by 6 bases and J by 5 bases, with 10 bases between them. The CDR3 DNA is TGTGCCAGCAGCCGCATCGGTTATGGCTACACCTTC. Translation: CASSRIGYGYTF. The full variable domain, with the rest looked up from reference TRBV2 and TRBJ1-2, is EPEVTQTPSHQVTQMGQEVILRCVPISNHLYFYWYRQILGQKVEFLVSFYNNEISEKSEIFDDQFSVERPDGSNFTLKIRSTKLEDSAMYFCASSRIGYGYTFGSGTRLTVV.

The V and J genes are TRBV29-1 and TRBJ2-7, with D uncertain. CDR3 length equals 11 residues. The ends were cut back, 6 bases at V and 1 base at J, with 7 bases in the middle. The germline gives CDR1 SQVTM, CDR2 ANQGSEA. Written as DNA, the CDR3 is TGCAGCGTCAGGCTTTCCTACGAGCAGTACTTC. Its protein product is CSVRLSYEQYF.

The chain uses TRBV18 and TRBJ1-1; TRBD1 matches at 7 bases. The V and J ends lost 0 bases and 7 bases, in that order; junction bases with no gene match: 2. Germline values: CDR1 KGHSH, CDR2 LQKENI. This CDR3 is built from 13 residues. The CDR3 sequence: CASSPPGDSEAFF. In DNA, the CDR3 is TGTGCCAGCTCACCACCGGGGGACAGTGAAGCTTTCTTT.

This chain connects TRBV28 to TRBJ2-7; TRBD2 matches 12 bases. Germline V gene lookup returns CDR1 MDHEN and CDR2 SYDVKM. The CDR3 runs to 16 residues. The J segment lost 3 bases and the V segment lost 4 bases, leaving 7 bases of the junction unmatched. CDR3 DNA sequence: TGTGCCAGCAGTTGGACTAGCGGGAAGGTTGGCTACGAGCAGTACTTC. This sequence encodes CASSWTSGKVGYEQYF. The variable domain in full, with the rest retrieved from reference TRBV28 and TRBJ2-7, is DVKVTQSSRYLVKRTGEKVFLECVQDMDHENMFWYRQDPGLGLRLIYFSYDVKMKEKGDIPEGYSVSREKKERFSLILESASTNQTSMYLCASSWTSGKVGYEQYFGPGTRLTVT.

V is TRBV6-5 and J is TRBJ1-3; D gene unclear. The CDR3 is made up of 15 amino acids. Germline loops: CDR1 MNHEY, CDR2 SVGAGI. V lost 8 bases to trimming and J lost 2 bases, with 16 bases between them. CDR3 residues: CASQNPKAAGNTIYF. CDR3 DNA sequence: TGTGCCAGCCAGAATCCGAAGGCGGCTGGAAACACCATATATTTT.

The chain is built from TRBV5-1 and TRBJ2-2; the match to TRBD2 covers 7 bases. This CDR3 has 16 residues. The germline V gene has CDR1 SGHRS and CDR2 YFSETQ. J lost 1 base, V lost 4 bases, and 7 bases had no gene match. The CDR3 loop is CASSQRTSWNTGELFF. CDR3 coding DNA: TGCGCCAGCAGCCAACGGACTAGTTGGAACACCGGGGAGCTGTTTTTT.

The chain is built from TRBV24-1 and TRBJ2-2; D not certain. Germline assignment: CDR1 KGHDR and CDR2 SFDVKD. The CDR3 contains 14 residues. Trimming removed 5 bases from V and 1 base from J, with 7 bases in between. The CDR3 loop is CATSGLLNTGELFF. The CDR3 DNA is TGTGCCACCAGTGGACTCTTGAACACCGGGGAGCTGTTTTTT.

The rearrangement joins TRBV27 to TRBJ1-4; D is unclear. Trimming shortened V by 5 bases and J by 0 bases, and 19 bases separated the two germline ends. CDR1 MNHEY and CDR2 SMNVEV come from the germline V gene (reference sequence). The CDR3 runs to 18 residues. In DNA, the CDR3 is TGTGCCAGCAGTACCTCGGCGACGTCTATTCCAACTAATGAAAAACTGTTTTTT. Protein product: CASSTSATSIPTNEKLFF.

The table lists this clone with a few counts. The J gene is TRBJ2-7, the V gene TRBV11-2; 9 bases fit TRBD2. The CDR3 has 15 amino acids. J was trimmed by 4 bases and V by 5 bases; bases with no gene match: 9. Germline V CDR1 and CDR2: SGHAT, FQNNGV. The CDR3 nucleotides are TGTGCCAGCAGCACTTTTAGCGGGAGAAGGTACGAGCAGTACTTC. Its translation: CASSTFSGRRYEQYF.

The chain is built from TRBV7-3 and TRBJ2-2, with D possibly being TRBD2 (6 bases). The CDR3 loop spans 16 amino acids. Per the germline V gene, CDR1 is SGHTA and CDR2 is FQGTGA. The V and J ends lost 1 base and 1 base respectively, with 10 bases between them. The CDR3 DNA sequence: TGTGCCAGCAGCTTAATGCAGCGGGTGAACACCGGGGAGCTGTTTTTT. Translation: CASSLMQRVNTGELFF.

V usage is TRBV28 and J usage is TRBJ1-5, with TRBD1 matching over 7 bases. This CDR3 region has 15 residues. Germline V gene data show CDR1 as MDHEN and CDR2 as SYDVKM. J gave up 4 bases and V 2 bases, and 5 bases lay outside the gene matches. This CDR3 reads CASSLPGQWNQPQHF. The DNA for the CDR3 is TGTGCCAGCAGTTTACCGGGACAGTGGAATCAGCCCCAGCATTTT.

This chain uses TRBV7-2 with TRBJ1-5; 8 nucleotides line up with TRBD1. After removal of 5 bases from V and 4 bases from J, the junction contained 7 bases not matched to a gene. The germline V gene encodes CDR1 SGHTA and CDR2 FQGNSA. This CDR3 has 15 amino acids. The CDR3 bases are TGTGCCAGCAGCGACCGAAGGACAGGGAATCAGCCCCAGCATTTT. Translation: CASSDRRTGNQPQHF.

A single count supports this clone. This chain joins TRBV29-1 and TRBJ1-5, with D possibly matching TRBD1 (5 bases). The germline gives CDR1 SQVTM, CDR2 ANQGSEA. This CDR3 spans 13 amino acids. The CDR3 is CSGTEEMGQPQHF. CDR3 sequence (DNA): TGCAGTGGGACCGAGGAAATGGGACAGCCCCAGCATTTT. The full variable domain, its missing parts supplied by reference TRBV29-1 and TRBJ1-5, is SAVISQKPSRDICQRGTSLTIQCQVDSQVTMMFWYRQQPGQSLTLIATANQGSEATYESGFVIDKFPISRPNLTFSTLTVSNMSPEDSSIYLCSGTEEMGQPQHFGDGTRLSIL.

This rearrangement joins TRBV25-1 to TRBJ2-3, with 8 bases fitting TRBD1. From germline, CDR1 is MGHDK and CDR2 SYGVNS. The junction had 3 bases not matched to a gene; V was cut back by 0 bases and J by 7 bases. The CDR3 contains 14 residues. CDR3 sequence (DNA): TGTGCCAGCAGTGAATATGACAGGGGAAATACGCAGTATTTT. It is translated as CASSEYDRGNTQYF.

The chain employs TRBV5-4 and TRBJ2-7, with TRBD1 identical over 9 bases. The ends lost 3 bases at V and 1 base at J; junction bases unmatched: 5. CDR1 SGHNT and CDR2 YYREEE come from the germline V gene (reference sequence). The CDR3 runs to 15 residues. As DNA, the CDR3 is TGTGCCAGCAGCTCACCGGGACAGGGTTCCTACGAGCAGTACTTC. Amino acids: CASSSPGQGSYEQYF.

This chain links TRBV3-1 (or the pseudogene TRBV3-2) with TRBJ2-1; unclear D gene. Germline V gene lookup returns CDR1 LGHDT and CDR2 YNNKEL (reference sequence). The CDR3 extends over 12 amino acids. V lost 4 bases, J lost 5 bases, and 6 bases lay in between. The CDR3 spells CASSLHDNEQFF. The CDR3 nucleotides read TGTGCCAGCAGCCTGCACGACAATGAGCAGTTCTTC.

The rearrangement links TRBV11-2 to TRBJ1-1; D may be TRBD1 (5 bases). Germline lookup yields CDR1 SGHAT and CDR2 FQNNGV. This CDR3 spans 16 amino acids. Trimming took 5 bases from V and 2 from J, leaving 18 bases between them. The CDR3 protein is CASSPGQPSANTEAFF. CDR3 bases: TGTGCCAGCAGCCCGGGGCAGCCCTCGGCCAACACTGAAGCTTTCTTT.

The chain is built from TRBV5-1 and TRBJ2-3, with 12 bases identical to TRBD2. The V gene's germline CDR1 is SGHRS and CDR2 YFSETQ. J gave up 4 bases and V 4 bases, and 7 bases lay outside the gene matches. This CDR3 has 16 residues. CDR3 bases: TGCGCCAGCAGCGGCCTAGCGGGAGGGGTGGCAGATACGCAGTATTTT. This sequence encodes CASSGLAGGVADTQYF.

The V call is TRBV20-1, the J call TRBJ2-7; tentative D call: TRBD2 (5 bases). The CDR3 length is 16 residues. Trimming removed 6 bases at V and 3 bases at J, with 24 bases between. Germline values: CDR1 DFQATT, CDR2 SNEGSKA (reference sequence). In DNA form, the CDR3 reads TGCAGTGCGAGTTGCTACCCTTGGCGGGCTGACTACGAGCAGTACTTC. It encodes CSASCYPWRADYEQYF.

In this sample, this clone turned up a few times. The CDR3 region is CASSISGEYQETQYF. The DNA for the CDR3 is TGTGCCAGCAGCATTAGCGGAGAGTACCAAGAGACCCAGTACTTC. The chain uses TRBV7-9 and TRBJ2-5; tentatively, D is TRBD2 (6 bases). The CDR3 is 15 amino acids. Germline loops: CDR1 SEHNR, CDR2 FQNEAQ (reference sequence). V lost 5 bases and J 0 bases, leaving 13 bases between the germline ends.

The V gene is TRBV28, the J gene TRBJ2-7, with 10 bases lining up with TRBD1. This CDR3 is built from 17 residues. The V segment lost 5 bases and the J segment 6 bases; nucleotides outside the gene matches: 16. Germline V gives CDR1 MDHEN, CDR2 SYDVKM. CDR3 protein: CASSPVSWDRGSLEQYF. DNA of the CDR3: TGTGCCAGCAGTCCCGTTTCCTGGGACAGGGGATCGCTCGAGCAGTACTTC.